Sequencing of this T cell receptor beta chain was carried out in a study of blood T cell repertoires in COVID-19. Study-wide background: In each case, the material was cDNA or gDNA derived from T cells, B-cell-depleted T cells, or PBMCs.

Assay used: immunoSEQ multiplex PCR; TCRdb lists only in-frame clones, some missing. The sample contains around 130,000 clones, around four fifths of which appear only once. Trimming shortened V by 3 bases and J by 6 bases, and 15 bases separated the two germline ends. Germline V gene sequence: CDR1 DFQATT, CDR2 SNEGSKA (reference sequence). The CDR3 spans 14 residues. The clonotype was recovered from a human donor in a cohort sampled during active COVID-19. This chain connects TRBV20-1 to TRBJ2-1; D perhaps matches TRBD2 (5 bases). The sequencing sample was made of peripheral blood. The CDR3 coding sequence is TGCAGTGCTAGTGTGCGGGTGGGGTCCAATGAGCAGTTCTTC. Amino acids: CSASVRVGSNEQFF.